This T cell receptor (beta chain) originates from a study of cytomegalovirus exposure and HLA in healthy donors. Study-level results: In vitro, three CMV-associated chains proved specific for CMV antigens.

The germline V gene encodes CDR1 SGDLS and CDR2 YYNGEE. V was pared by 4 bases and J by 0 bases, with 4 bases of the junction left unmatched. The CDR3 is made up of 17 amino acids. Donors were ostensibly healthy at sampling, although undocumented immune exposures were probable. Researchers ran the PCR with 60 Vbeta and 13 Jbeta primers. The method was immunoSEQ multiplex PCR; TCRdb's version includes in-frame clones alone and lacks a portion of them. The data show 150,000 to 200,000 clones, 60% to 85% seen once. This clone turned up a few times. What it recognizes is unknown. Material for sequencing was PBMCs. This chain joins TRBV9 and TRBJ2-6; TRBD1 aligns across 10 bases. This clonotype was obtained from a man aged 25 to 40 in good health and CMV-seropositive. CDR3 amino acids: CASSIGQGVSGANVLTF. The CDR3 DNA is TGTGCCAGCAGCATAGGACAGGGGGTCTCTGGGGCCAACGTCCTGACTTTC.